This entry features one TCR beta chain sequence. Germline values: CDR1 MNHEY, CDR2 SVGAGI. Trimming took 10 bases from V and 8 from J; bases not matched to a gene: 15. This CDR3 has 14 amino acids. Original processing methods: Estimated nucleated cell counts came from reference gene primer amplification. Profiling relied on immunoSEQ multiplex PCR, and the TCRdb table lists in-frame clones only, not all of them. That table gives V, J and clone size, and the DNA gave D and trimming. The sample shows about 330,000 clones, approximately 88% of them seen only once. This record comes from a study of blood T cell repertoires in COVID-19.

The genes are TRBV6-5 and TRBJ1-2, with TRBD1 matching over 8 bases. The sequencing input was peripheral blood. The origin of this receptor is a woman in her forties or fifties with active or convalescent COVID-19. In DNA form, the CDR3 reads TGTGCCACCACCCGCTCGGACAGGGCGGCGGGCTACACCTTC. It is translated as CATTRSDRAAGYTF.